What follows is one TCR beta chain and its context. Libraries were prepared by immunoSEQ multiplex PCR; TCRdb keeps only in-frame clonotypes and omits some of them. The sample holds about 53,000 clones, 70% to 90% seen once. These data belong to a study of technical replicates of blood from a few donors. The sample was PBMCs. The receptor comes from a human donor in good health. Some clones in this sample may be carry-over from other donors' samples.

CDR3 residues: CSVDLGGTSGGAIYNEQFF. CDR3 in DNA: TGCAGCGTTGATCTAGGGGGGACTAGCGGGGGGGCAATCTACAATGAGCAGTTCTTC. The chain combines TRBV29-1 with TRBJ2-1; 16 bases are shared with TRBD2. This CDR3 comprises 19 residues. Germline assignment: CDR1 SQVTM and CDR2 ANQGSEA. The V segment lost 3 bases and the J segment 3 bases; nucleotides outside the gene matches: 11.